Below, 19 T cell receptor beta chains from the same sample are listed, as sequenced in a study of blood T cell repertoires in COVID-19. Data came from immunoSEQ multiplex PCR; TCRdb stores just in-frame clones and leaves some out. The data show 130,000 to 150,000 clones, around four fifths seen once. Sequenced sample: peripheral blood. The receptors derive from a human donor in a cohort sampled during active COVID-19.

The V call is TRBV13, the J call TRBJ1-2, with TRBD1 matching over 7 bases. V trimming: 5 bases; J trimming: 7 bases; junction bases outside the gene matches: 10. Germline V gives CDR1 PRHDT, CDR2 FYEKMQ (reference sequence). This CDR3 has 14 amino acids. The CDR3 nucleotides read TGTGCCAGCAGCGCCCGACAGGGACAAAGTGGCTACACCTTC. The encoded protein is CASSARQGQSGYTF.

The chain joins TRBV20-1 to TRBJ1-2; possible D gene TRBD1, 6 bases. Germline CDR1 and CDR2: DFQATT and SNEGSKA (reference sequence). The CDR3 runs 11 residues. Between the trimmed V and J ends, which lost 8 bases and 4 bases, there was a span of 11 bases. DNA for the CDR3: TGCAGTTCAGGGGTGAGCTATGGCTACACCTTC. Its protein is CSSGVSYGYTF.

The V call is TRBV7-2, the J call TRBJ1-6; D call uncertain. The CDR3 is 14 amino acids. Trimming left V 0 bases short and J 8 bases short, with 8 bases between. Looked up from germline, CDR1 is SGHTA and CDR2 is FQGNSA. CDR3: CASSLAQRHSPLHF. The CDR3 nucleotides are TGTGCCAGCAGCTTAGCCCAGCGACATTCACCCCTCCACTTT.

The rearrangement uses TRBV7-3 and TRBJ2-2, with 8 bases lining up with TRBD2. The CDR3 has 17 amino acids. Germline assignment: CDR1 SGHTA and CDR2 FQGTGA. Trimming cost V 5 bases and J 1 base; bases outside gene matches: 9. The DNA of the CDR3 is TGTGCCAGCAGCCCAGATTCCAGCGGGGGGAACACCGGGGAGCTGTTTTTT. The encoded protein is CASSPDSSGGNTGELFF.

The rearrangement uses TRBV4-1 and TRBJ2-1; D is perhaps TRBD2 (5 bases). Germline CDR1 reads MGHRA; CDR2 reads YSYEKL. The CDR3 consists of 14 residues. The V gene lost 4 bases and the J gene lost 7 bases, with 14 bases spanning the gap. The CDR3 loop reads CASSPELVLNEQFF. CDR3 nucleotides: TGCGCCAGCAGCCCGGAACTAGTACTAAATGAGCAGTTCTTC.

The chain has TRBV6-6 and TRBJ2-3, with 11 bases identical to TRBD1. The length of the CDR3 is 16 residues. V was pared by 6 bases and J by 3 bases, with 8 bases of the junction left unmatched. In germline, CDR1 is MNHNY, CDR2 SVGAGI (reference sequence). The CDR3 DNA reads TGTGCCAGCAGACACTCAGGACAGGGGGCAACAGATACGCAGTATTTT. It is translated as CASRHSGQGATDTQYF.

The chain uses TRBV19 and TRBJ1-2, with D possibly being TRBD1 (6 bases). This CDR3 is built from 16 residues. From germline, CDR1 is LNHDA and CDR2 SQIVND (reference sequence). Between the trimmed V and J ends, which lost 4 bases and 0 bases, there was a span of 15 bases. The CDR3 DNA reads TGTGCCAGTAGTACCCAGGGGCAGGCAGCTAACTATGGCTACACCTTC. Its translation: CASSTQGQAANYGYTF. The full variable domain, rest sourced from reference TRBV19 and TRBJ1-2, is DGGITQSPKYLFRKEGQNVTLSCEQNLNHDAMYWYRQDPGQGLRLIYYSQIVNDFQKGDIAEGYSVSREKKESFPLTVTSAQKNPTAFYLCASSTQGQAANYGYTFGSGTRLTVV.

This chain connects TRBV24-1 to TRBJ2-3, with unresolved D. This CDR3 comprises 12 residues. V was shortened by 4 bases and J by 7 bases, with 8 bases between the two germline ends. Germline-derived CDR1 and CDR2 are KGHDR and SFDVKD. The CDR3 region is CATSEAANTQYF. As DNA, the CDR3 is TGTGCCACCAGTGAGGCGGCAAATACGCAGTATTTT.

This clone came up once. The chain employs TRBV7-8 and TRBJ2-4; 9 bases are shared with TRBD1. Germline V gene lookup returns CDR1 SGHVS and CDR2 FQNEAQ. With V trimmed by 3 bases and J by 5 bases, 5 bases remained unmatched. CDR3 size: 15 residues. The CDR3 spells CASSFGQGWENIQYF. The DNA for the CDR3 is TGTGCCAGCAGCTTTGGACAGGGGTGGGAAAACATTCAGTACTTC.

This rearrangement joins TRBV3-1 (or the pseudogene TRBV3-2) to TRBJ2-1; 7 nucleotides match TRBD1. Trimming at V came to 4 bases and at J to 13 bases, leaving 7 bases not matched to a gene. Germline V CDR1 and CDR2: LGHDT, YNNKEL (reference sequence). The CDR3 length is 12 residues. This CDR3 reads CASSPIGQVQFF. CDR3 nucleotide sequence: TGTGCCAGCAGCCCAATAGGACAGGTTCAGTTCTTC.

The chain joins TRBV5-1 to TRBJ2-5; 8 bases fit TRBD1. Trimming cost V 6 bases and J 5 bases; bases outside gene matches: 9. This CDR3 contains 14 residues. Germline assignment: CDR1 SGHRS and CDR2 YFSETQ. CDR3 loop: CASTTPGGGETQYF. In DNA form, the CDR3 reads TGCGCCAGCACTACACCAGGGGGCGGGGAGACCCAGTACTTC.

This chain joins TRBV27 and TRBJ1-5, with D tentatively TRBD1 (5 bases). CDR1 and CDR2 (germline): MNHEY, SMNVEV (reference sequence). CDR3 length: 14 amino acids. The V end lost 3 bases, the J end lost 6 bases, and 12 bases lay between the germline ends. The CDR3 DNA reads TGTGCCAGCAGTTTTGGAGGGGCAAGTCAGCCCCAGCATTTT. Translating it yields CASSFGGASQPQHF.

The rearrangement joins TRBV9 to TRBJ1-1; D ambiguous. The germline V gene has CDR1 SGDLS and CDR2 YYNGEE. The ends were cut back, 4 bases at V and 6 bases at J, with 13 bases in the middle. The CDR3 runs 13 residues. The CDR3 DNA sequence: TGTGCCAGCAGCACCTGGACCGGGGCTGAAGCTTTCTTT. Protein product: CASSTWTGAEAFF.

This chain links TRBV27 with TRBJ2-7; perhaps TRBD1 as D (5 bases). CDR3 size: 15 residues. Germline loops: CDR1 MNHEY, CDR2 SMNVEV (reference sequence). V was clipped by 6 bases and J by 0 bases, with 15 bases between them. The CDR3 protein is CASSLDTASSYEQYF. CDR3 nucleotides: TGTGCCAGCAGCTTGGACACAGCGAGCTCCTACGAGCAGTACTTC.

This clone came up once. For the CDR3, the DNA is TGTGCCATCAGTGAGTCACCCAGGGGCTACACCTTC. Translated, it gives CAISESPRGYTF. This chain connects TRBV10-3 to TRBJ1-2; D remains unclear. This CDR3 contains 12 residues. Deletions cut 0 bases from V and 8 bases from J, with 7 bases between. Germline loops: CDR1 ENHRY, CDR2 SYGVKD.

The chain's CDR3 is CASSQDWASGGSGELFF. The CDR3 region has the DNA TGTGCCAGCAGCCAAGACTGGGCTAGCGGGGGTTCCGGGGAGCTGTTTTTT. This sequence joins TRBV3-1 (or the pseudogene TRBV3-2) and TRBJ2-2; 10 bases align to TRBD2. The CDR3 contains 17 residues. The germline CDR1 and CDR2 sequences are LGHDT and YNNKEL (reference sequence). J lost 6 bases, V lost 0 bases, and 7 bases had no gene match.

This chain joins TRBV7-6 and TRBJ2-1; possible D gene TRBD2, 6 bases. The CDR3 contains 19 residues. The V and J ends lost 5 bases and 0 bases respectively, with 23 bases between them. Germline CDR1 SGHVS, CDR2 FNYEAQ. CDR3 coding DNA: TGTGCCAGCAGCGACAATGGAGAAGCGGGCCACAGCTCCTACAATGAGCAGTTCTTC. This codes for CASSDNGEAGHSSYNEQFF. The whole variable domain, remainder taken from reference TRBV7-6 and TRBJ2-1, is GAGVSQSPRYKVTKRGQDVALRCDPISGHVSLYWYRQALGQGPEFLTYFNYEAQQDKSGLPNDRFSAERPEGSISTLTIQRTEQRDSAMYRCASSDNGEAGHSSYNEQFFGPGTRLTVL.

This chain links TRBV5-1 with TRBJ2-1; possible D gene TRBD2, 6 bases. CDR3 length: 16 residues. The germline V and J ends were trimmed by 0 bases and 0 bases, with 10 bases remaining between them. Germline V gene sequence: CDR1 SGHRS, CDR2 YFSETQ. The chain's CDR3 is CASSLEAGSSYNEQFF. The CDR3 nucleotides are TGCGCCAGCAGCTTGGAGGCGGGGTCCTCCTACAATGAGCAGTTCTTC.

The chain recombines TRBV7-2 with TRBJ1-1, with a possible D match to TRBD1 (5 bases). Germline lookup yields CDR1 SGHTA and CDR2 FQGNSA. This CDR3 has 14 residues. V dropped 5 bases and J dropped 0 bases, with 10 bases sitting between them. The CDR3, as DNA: TGTGCCAGCAGCCCCCGGACATTGAACACTGAAGCTTTCTTT. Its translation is CASSPRTLNTEAFF.